The 13 T cell receptor beta chains below were found in one sample sequenced in a study of response to subunit inactivated influenza vaccine. MiXCR, run by TCRdb on the RT-PCR reads, gives a single entry per CDR3 protein. Of about 310,000 distinct CDR3 sequences in the sample, roughly 22% were seen once. Source: PBMCs from blood, taken less than 22 months after vaccination. The source is a man aged 50 to 75 who received an inactivated influenza vaccine.

The chain recombines TRBV7-8 with TRBJ1-1, with 7 bases lining up with TRBD1. The CDR3 spans 15 residues. Germline-derived CDR1 and CDR2 are SGHVS and FQNEAQ. V trimming: 1 base; J trimming: 2 bases; junction bases outside the gene matches: 4. The CDR3: CASSLETGLNTEAFF. CDR3 DNA: TGTGCCAGCAGCTTAGAGACAGGGTTAAACACTGAAGCTTTCTTT.

This rearrangement joins TRBV29-1 to TRBJ2-2; D is possibly TRBD1 (5 bases). CDR3 length: 15 residues. Germline CDR1 SQVTM, CDR2 ANQGSEA. V shed 4 bases and J shed 0 bases, with 12 bases lying between them. CDR3 loop: CSVGLDTANTGELFF. DNA of the CDR3: TGCAGCGTTGGGCTGGACACCGCGAACACCGGGGAGCTGTTTTTT.

V gene TRBV6-1 combines with J gene TRBJ2-5; 13 bases fit TRBD2. CDR1 and CDR2 (germline): MNHNS, SASEGT. The CDR3 runs 15 residues. V was pared by 7 bases and J by 1 base, with 3 bases of the junction left unmatched. This chain's CDR3 is CASTRTSGSQETQYF. Here the CDR3 DNA reads TGTGCCAGCACCCGGACTAGCGGGAGCCAAGAGACCCAGTACTTC.

This clonotype turned up a few times. At one of its ends the junction is not consistent with the germline gene, which may arise from a read error. The V call is TRBV28, the J call TRBJ2-7; TRBD1 agrees at 8 bases. Germline CDR1 reads MDHEN; CDR2 reads SYDVKM. The CDR3 totals 12 residues. CDR3: CASSLLGDRLRF. The CDR3 DNA reads TGTGCCAGCAGTTTATTAGGGGACAGGCTACGCTTC.

The rearrangement links TRBV7-6 to TRBJ1-4; unclear D gene. The germline V gene encodes CDR1 SGHVS and CDR2 FNYEAQ. V lost 5 bases, J lost 4 bases, and 14 bases lay in between. This CDR3 has 15 residues. The CDR3 DNA is TGTGCCAGCAGCCCCTCTTCGGAACTTAATGAAAAACTGTTTTTT. It yields the protein CASSPSSELNEKLFF.

This chain joins TRBV6-2 or TRBV6-3 and TRBJ2-3; weak D call: TRBD2 (5 bases). The CDR3 loop spans 17 amino acids. The V end lost 2 bases, the J end lost 3 bases, and 18 bases lay between the germline ends. Germline CDR1 and CDR2: MNHEY and SVGEGT. This CDR3 is CASSYLPGIRWTDTQYF. CDR3 nucleotides: TGTGCCAGCAGTTACCTTCCCGGGATTCGTTGGACAGATACGCAGTATTTT.

This clonotype was picked up a small number of times. J is TRBJ2-1 and V is TRBV7-2; possibly TRBD2 for D (7 bases). With 5 bases removed from V and 9 bases from J, the gap between germline ends came to 23 bases. The CDR3 length is 16 residues. Germline CDR1 and CDR2: SGHTA and FQGNSA. In DNA form, the CDR3 reads TGTGCCAGCAGCCCGAGTCTGAGCGGAGGGGGGGGTGAGCAGTTCTTC. This translates into CASSPSLSGGGGEQFF.

This clonotype occurred many times. The chain recombines TRBV6-1 with TRBJ2-1, with 8 bases that match TRBD1. Germline trimming cut 5 bases from V and 8 bases from J; bases unmatched to any gene: 11. CDR3 length equals 15 residues. In germline, CDR1 is MNHNS, CDR2 SASEGT. In nucleotides, the CDR3 is TGTGCCAGCAGTCCGTACTCAGGGGGCGTGTATGAGCAGTTCTTC. Translation gives CASSPYSGGVYEQFF.

This clonotype was observed a few times. The chain links TRBV12-3 or TRBV12-4 to TRBJ1-3; TRBD1 might be the D (5 bases). This CDR3 region has 15 residues. Trimming shortened V by 1 base and J by 0 bases, and 7 bases separated the two germline ends. CDR3 loop: CASSLGGLSGNTIYF. CDR3 nucleotides: TGTGCCAGCAGTTTAGGGGGCCTCTCTGGAAACACCATATATTTT.

V is TRBV3-1 and J is TRBJ2-7; 7 bases align to TRBD1. The CDR3 runs 15 residues. Germline V gene lookup returns CDR1 LGHDT and CDR2 YNNKEL (reference sequence). V shed 4 bases, J shed 2 bases, and the junction held 8 bases outside the gene matches. CDR3 residues: CASSPTGTEAYEQYF. The CDR3 nucleotides are TGTGCCAGCAGCCCAACCGGGACAGAGGCCTACGAGCAGTACTTC.

The chain carries TRBV12-3 or TRBV12-4 and TRBJ2-2; 7 bases align to TRBD2. V shed 5 bases and J 1 base; nucleotides not matched to a gene: 4. This CDR3 is 15 amino acids long. CDR3 nucleotide sequence: TGTGCCAGCAGTCAACTAGCGTGGAACACCGGGGAGCTGTTTTTT. Its protein product is CASSQLAWNTGELFF.

V gene TRBV4-3 combines with J gene TRBJ1-2; TRBD1 might be the D (6 bases). The CDR3 is 16 amino acids. The germline gives CDR1 LGHNA, CDR2 YSLEER. Trimming shortened V by 0 bases and J by 4 bases, and 15 bases separated the two germline ends. The CDR3 sequence: CASSQDLGGYGYGYTF. The CDR3 region has the DNA TGCGCCAGCAGCCAAGATCTGGGGGGCTATGGCTATGGCTACACCTTC.

This clonotype appeared a few times. The chain joins TRBV12-3 or TRBV12-4 to TRBJ1-5; D call uncertain. There are 13 residues in the CDR3. V lost 5 bases and J 5 bases, leaving 10 bases between the germline ends. CDR3 sequence reads: CASSITLHQPQHF. CDR3 bases: TGTGCCAGCAGTATCACCCTTCATCAGCCCCAGCATTTT.